The present TCR beta chain was sequenced within a study of shared clonotypes between healthy human individuals. Repertoires were generated with immunoSEQ multiplex PCR, while TCRdb's copy carries only in-frame clones and drops some. The table records about 470,000 clones, roughly three quarters of them present only once. Trimming took off 2 bases at V and 3 bases at J, with 14 bases between the two ends. Germline V lookup: CDR1 LGHNA, CDR2 YNFKEQ. This CDR3 comprises 16 residues. The sample comprised PBMCs. V gene TRBV4-2 combines with J gene TRBJ2-1, with D perhaps TRBD2 (6 bases). The clonotype was recovered from a woman aged 40 to 55 in good health. Some clones in this sample may be carry-over from other donors' samples. The CDR3 loop reads CASSQHRDSFYNEQFF. In nucleotides, the CDR3 is TGTGCCAGCAGCCAACACCGGGACTCATTCTACAATGAGCAGTTCTTC.